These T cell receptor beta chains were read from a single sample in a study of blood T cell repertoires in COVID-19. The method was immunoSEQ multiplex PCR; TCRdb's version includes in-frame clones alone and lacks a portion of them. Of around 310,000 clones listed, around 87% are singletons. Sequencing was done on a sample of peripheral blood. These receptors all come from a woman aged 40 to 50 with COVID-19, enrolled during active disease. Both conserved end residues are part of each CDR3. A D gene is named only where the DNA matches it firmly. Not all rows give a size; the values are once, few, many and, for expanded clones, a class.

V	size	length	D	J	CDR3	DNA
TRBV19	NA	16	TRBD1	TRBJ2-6	CASSSTGPPGANVLTF	TGTGCCAGTAGTTCGACAGGGCCCCCTGGGGCCAACGTCCTGACTTTC
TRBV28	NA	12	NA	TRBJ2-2	CASTPGTGELFF	TGTGCCAGCACTCCCGGCACCGGGGAGCTGTTTTTT
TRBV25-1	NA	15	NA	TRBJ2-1	CASREREAFPNEQFF	TGTGCCAGCAGAGAAAGGGAGGCCTTCCCCAATGAGCAGTTCTTC
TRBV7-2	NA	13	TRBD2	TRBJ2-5	CASSRGGAETQYF	TGTGCCAGCAGCCGCGGGGGGGCGGAGACCCAGTACTTC
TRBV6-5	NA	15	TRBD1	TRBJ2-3	CASSSRTGVTDTQYF	TGTGCCAGCAGTTCCAGGACAGGGGTCACAGATACGCAGTATTTT
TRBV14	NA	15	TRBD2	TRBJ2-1	CASSQITSGGNEQFF	TGTGCCAGCAGCCAAATTACTAGCGGTGGCAATGAGCAGTTCTTC
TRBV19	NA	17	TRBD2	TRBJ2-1	CASSRTSGGATYNEQFF	TGTGCCAGTAGTCGGACTAGCGGGGGGGCCACATACAATGAGCAGTTCTTC
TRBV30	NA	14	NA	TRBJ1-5	CAWSVGGLNQPQHF	TGTGCCTGGAGTGTTGGGGGACTCAATCAGCCCCAGCATTTT
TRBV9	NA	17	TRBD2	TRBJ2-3	CASSVAASGGAPDTQYF	TGTGCCAGCAGCGTAGCGGCTAGCGGGGGGGCCCCAGATACGCAGTATTTT
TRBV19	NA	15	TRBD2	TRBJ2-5	CASSTREVPKETQYF	TGTGCCAGTAGTACGCGGGAGGTACCGAAGGAGACCCAGTACTTC
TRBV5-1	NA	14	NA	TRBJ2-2	CASSRTPNTGELFF	TGCGCCAGCAGCCGTACACCGAACACCGGGGAGCTGTTTTTT
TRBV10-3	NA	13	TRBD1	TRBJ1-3	CAIGGQLGNTIYF	TGTGCCATCGGGGGACAGCTTGGAAACACCATATATTTT
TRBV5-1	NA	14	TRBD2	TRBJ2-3	CASRLAGFSDTQYF	TGCGCCAGCCGTCTAGCGGGATTTTCTGATACGCAGTATTTT
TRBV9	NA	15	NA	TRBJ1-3	CASSVNTVSGNTIYF	TGTGCCAGCAGCGTTAATACGGTCTCTGGAAACACCATATATTTT
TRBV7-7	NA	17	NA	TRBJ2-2	CASSRGPQGGSTGELFF	TGTGCTAGCAGCCGGGGTCCCCAGGGAGGATCCACCGGGGAGCTGTTTTTT
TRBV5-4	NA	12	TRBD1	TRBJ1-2	CASSPDRGGYTF	TGTGCCAGCAGCCCCGACAGGGGAGGCTACACCTTC
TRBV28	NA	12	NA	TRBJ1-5	CASSLPRQPQHF	TGTGCCAGCAGTCTACCTCGACAGCCCCAGCATTTT
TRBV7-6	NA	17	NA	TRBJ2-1	CASSLVVFSGSYNEQFF	TGTGCCAGCAGCTTAGTAGTCTTTAGCGGCTCCTACAATGAGCAGTTCTTC
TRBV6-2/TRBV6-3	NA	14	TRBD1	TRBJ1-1	CASSDGTVNTEAFF	TGTGCCAGCAGTGACGGGACAGTGAACACTGAAGCTTTCTTT
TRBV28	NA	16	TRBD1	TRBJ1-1	CASRRDREAVATEAFF	TGTGCCAGCAGGAGGGACAGGGAAGCGGTGGCCACTGAAGCTTTCTTT
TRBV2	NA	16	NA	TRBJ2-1	CASSERWLAPHNEQFF	TGTGCCAGCAGTGAAAGATGGCTAGCGCCCCACAATGAGCAGTTCTTC
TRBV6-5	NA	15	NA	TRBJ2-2	CASSYGTLNTGELFF	TGTGCCAGCAGTTACGGGACTCTTAACACCGGGGAGCTGTTTTTT
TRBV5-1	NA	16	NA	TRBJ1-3	CASSTKPGSSGNTIYF	TGCGCCAGCAGCACAAAACCTGGCTCCTCTGGAAACACCATATATTTT
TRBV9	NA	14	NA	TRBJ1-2	CASSDVRGNYGYTF	TGTGCCAGCAGCGACGTCCGGGGTAACTATGGCTACACCTTC
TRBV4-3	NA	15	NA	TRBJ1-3	CASSPAGTPSNTIYF	TGCGCCAGCAGCCCTGCAGGGACTCCCAGTAACACCATATATTTT
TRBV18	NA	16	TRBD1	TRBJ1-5	CASSPGQGDSNQPQHF	TGTGCCAGCTCGCCCGGACAGGGAGATAGCAATCAGCCCCAGCATTTT
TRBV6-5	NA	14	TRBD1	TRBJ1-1	CASSRQGAGTEAFF	TGTGCCAGCAGTCGACAGGGGGCGGGCACTGAAGCTTTCTTT
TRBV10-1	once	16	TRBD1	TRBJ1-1	CASSVGQGRIDTEAFF	TGCGCCAGCAGTGTAGGACAGGGACGGATTGACACTGAAGCTTTCTTT
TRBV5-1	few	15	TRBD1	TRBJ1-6	CASSLSGTERSPLHF	TGCGCCAGCAGCTTGTCCGGGACAGAGAGATCACCCCTCCACTTT
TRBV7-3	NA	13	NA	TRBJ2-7	CASSPGGVGEQYF	TGTGCCAGCAGCCCCGGAGGGGTCGGGGAGCAGTACTTC
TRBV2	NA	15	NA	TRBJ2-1	CASSPRSGLNNEQFF	TGTGCCAGCAGCCCTCGCAGCGGGTTGAACAATGAGCAGTTCTTC
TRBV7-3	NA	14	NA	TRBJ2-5	CASSFGLFEETQYF	TGTGCCAGCAGCTTCGGACTATTCGAAGAGACCCAGTACTTC
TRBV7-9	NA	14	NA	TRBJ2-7	CASSLGTEIYEQYF	TGTGCCAGCAGCTTAGGGACAGAGATCTACGAGCAGTACTTC
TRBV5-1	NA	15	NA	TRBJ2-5	CASSLGWAGQETQYF	TGCGCCAGCAGCTTGGGTTGGGCAGGCCAAGAGACCCAGTACTTC
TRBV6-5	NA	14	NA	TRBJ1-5	CASNPVEGGTPQHF	TGTGCCAGCAACCCGGTCGAGGGAGGCACGCCCCAGCATTTT
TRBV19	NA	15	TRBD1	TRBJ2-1	CASSMDRGTYNEQFF	TGTGCCAGTAGTATGGACAGGGGAACCTACAATGAGCAGTTCTTC
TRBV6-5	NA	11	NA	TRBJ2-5	CASTTKETQYF	TGTGCCAGCACAACTAAAGAGACCCAGTACTTC
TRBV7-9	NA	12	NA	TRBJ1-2	CASSFVNYGYTF	TGTGCCAGCAGCTTCGTAAACTATGGCTACACCTTC
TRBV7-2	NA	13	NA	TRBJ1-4	CASTRVLNEKLFF	TGTGCCAGCACCCGGGTCCTTAATGAAAAACTGTTTTTT
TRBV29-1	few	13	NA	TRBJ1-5	CSVGERGNQPQHF	TGCAGCGTTGGGGAGAGGGGCAATCAGCCCCAGCATTTT
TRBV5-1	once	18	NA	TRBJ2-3	CASSSTGQPRGGADTQYF	TGCGCCAGCAGTTCAACCGGACAGCCCCGAGGGGGGGCAGATACGCAGTATTTT
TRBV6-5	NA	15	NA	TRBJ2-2	CASRRTPQNTGELFF	TGTGCCAGCAGGAGGACTCCCCAGAACACCGGGGAGCTGTTTTTT
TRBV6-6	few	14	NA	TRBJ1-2	CASSSNPQAYGYTF	TGTGCCAGCAGCTCCAACCCCCAAGCCTATGGCTACACCTTC
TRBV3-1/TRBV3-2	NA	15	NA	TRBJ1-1	CASSPRRGLEAEAFF	TGTGCCAGCAGCCCGCGACGGGGACTCGAGGCTGAAGCTTTCTTT
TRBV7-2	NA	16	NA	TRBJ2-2	CASSLGYRVETGELFF	TGTGCCAGCAGCTTAGGATACAGGGTAGAGACCGGGGAGCTGTTTTTT
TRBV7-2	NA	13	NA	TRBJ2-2	CASSLATGGELFF	TGTGCCAGCAGCTTGGCAACAGGGGGGGAGCTGTTTTTT
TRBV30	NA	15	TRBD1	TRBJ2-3	CAWSAWGTAPDTQYF	TGTGCCTGGAGTGCTTGGGGGACAGCCCCAGATACGCAGTATTTT